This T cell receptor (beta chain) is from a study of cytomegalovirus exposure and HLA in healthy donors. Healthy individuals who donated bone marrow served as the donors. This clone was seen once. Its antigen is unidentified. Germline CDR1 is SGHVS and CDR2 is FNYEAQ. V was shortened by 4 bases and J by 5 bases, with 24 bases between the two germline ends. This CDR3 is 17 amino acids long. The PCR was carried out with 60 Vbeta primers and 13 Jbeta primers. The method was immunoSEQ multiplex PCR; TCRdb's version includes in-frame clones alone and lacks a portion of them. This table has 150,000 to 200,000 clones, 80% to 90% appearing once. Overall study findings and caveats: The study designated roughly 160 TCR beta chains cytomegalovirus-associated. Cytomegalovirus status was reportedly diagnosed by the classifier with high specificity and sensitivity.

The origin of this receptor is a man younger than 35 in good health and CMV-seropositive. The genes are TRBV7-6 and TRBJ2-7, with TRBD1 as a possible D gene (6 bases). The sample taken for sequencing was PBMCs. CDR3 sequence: CASSSRSRGDILDEQYF. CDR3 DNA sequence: TGTGCCAGCAGCTCCCGCTCCAGGGGCGATATTTTGGACGAGCAGTACTTC.